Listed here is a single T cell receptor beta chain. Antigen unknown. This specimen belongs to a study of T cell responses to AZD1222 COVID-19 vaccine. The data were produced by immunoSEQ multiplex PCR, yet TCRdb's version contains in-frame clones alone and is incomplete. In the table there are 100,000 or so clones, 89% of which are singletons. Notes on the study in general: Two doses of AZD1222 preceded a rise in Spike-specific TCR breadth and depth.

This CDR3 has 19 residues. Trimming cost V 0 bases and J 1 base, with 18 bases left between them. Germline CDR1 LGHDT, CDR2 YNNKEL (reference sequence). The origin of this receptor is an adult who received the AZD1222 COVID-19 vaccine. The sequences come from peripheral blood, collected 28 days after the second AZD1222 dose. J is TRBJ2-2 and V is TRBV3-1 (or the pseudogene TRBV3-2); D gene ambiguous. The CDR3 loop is CASSQEGSVSKKNTGELFF. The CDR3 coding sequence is TGTGCCAGCAGCCAAGAGGGTTCAGTAAGTAAAAAGAACACCGGGGAGCTGTTTTTT.